The rows below give T cell receptor beta chains drawn from one sample of a study of blood T cell repertoires in COVID-19. Using immunoSEQ multiplex PCR, the repertoire was profiled, and TCRdb retains in-frame clones only, with some absent. Seen here are over 250,000 clones, approximately 90% observed once, and the top ten hold about 0.99%. Sequencing used peripheral blood. These receptors all come from a woman aged 40-49 years who had recovered from COVID-19. The CDR3 runs from the conserved cysteine through the conserved F or W. A D gene is named only where the DNA matches it firmly.

v_call	j_call	d_call	cdr3_aa
TRBV7-7	TRBJ2-2	TRBD1	CATTPTGVTGELFF
TRBV6-5	TRBJ2-7	TRBD2	CASSYSILAAYEQYF
TRBV7-9	TRBJ2-7	TRBD2	CASSLGVAGESVSYEQYF
TRBV3-1/TRBV3-2	TRBJ2-2	TRBD2	CASTLAGGGGGELFF
TRBV3-1/TRBV3-2	TRBJ2-1	TRBD2	CASSPWEREATSGEQFF
TRBV27	TRBJ2-7	NA	CASSFGARGEQYF
TRBV4-3	TRBJ1-6	TRBD1	CASSQANRGGSPLHF
TRBV3-1/TRBV3-2	TRBJ2-1	TRBD1	CASSLRDRPRDEQFF
TRBV27	TRBJ2-7	TRBD2	CASRLAGAHEQYF
TRBV2	TRBJ1-5	NA	CASSTRQVYQPQHF
TRBV4-3	TRBJ2-7	TRBD2	CASSQGGGPGEQYF